Given below is one T cell receptor beta chain in context. This clonotype has more than one count but fewer than ten. The antigen this receptor binds is unknown. Per-base quality was not reported, and no clone a single base away is much larger than it. The sample was run on an Illumina HiSeq 1500. The raw public data were reprocessed by TCRdb itself: fastp quality trimming at Q25, MiXCR clonotype calling, in-frame beta chains only. Each entry merges the rows of one CDR3 protein and shows their most common DNA and genes. The sample table lists roughly 500,000 distinct CDR3 sequences, more than 30% of them with a count of one. Clones ranked in the top ten supply roughly a sixth of the sample. Read against the paper, the sample's treatment or condition label means: in vitro stimulation with specific CMV peptide epitopes to enrich CMV-specific T cells. This sample was included in a study of T cell repertoires in cytomegalovirus infection (dated by TCRdb to between 2019 and 2020). A note on the overall study: Recently identified HLA-C-restricted CMV epitopes, whose presentation resists viral immunomodulation, were targeted by peptide stimulations together with well-studied HLA-B-restricted epitopes. The HLA type of each donor mattered for the analysis, because public TCR beta signatures pointed to carriage of CMV infection along with the matching HLA type. The research as a whole found: In both this cohort and an independent cohort of approximately 350 donors, the cumulative frequency of public TCR beta family members distinguished carriers of CMV infection plus the relevant HLA type. In the ex vivo response, HLA-C-restricted CMV-specific TCR beta clonotypes were dominant, and in two of eight donors the single most frequent clonotype came from this HLA-C-restricted group.

There are 18 amino acids in the CDR3, from cysteine to phenylalanine inclusive. CDR3 DNA is the only sequence kept; it has 54 bases, read in frame from the first base. CDR1 and CDR2 (LGHNT, FRNRAP) derive from the germline V gene. V is pared back by 3 bases and J by 2 bases, with 19 bases lying between the germline termini. The sequence is built from TRBV12-5 and TRBJ2-2; the D gene is possibly TRBD2, with 6 bases matching. This TCR derives from a human donor in good health (CMV status not recorded). Some clones in this sample may be carry-over from other donors' samples. The specimen comprised cultured PBMCs, sampled from culture after CMV antigen stimulation. The CDR3 protein sequence reads: CASGFGGLEGENTGELFF. The DNA sequence follows: TGTGCTAGTGGTTTCGGGGGACTTGAGGGCGAAAACACCGGGGAGCTGTTTTTT.